Described below is a single TCR beta chain sequence and its context. Germline V CDR1 and CDR2: SQVTM, ANQGSEA. This CDR3 region has 18 residues. V was pared by 3 bases and J by 1 base, with 22 bases between. Study processing details: How many nucleated cells were present was estimated from reference gene primer amplification. Clones were read by immunoSEQ multiplex PCR, and TCRdb kept only the in-frame ones, dropping some. D and trimming were read from the DNA, whereas the V and J calls and clone size are those reported in that table. The sample has around 200,000 clones; over 75% are singletons. These data come from a study of blood T cell repertoires in COVID-19. Across the study: Acute and convalescent COVID-19 samples came from the United States, Italy and Spain. Sample material is recorded as cDNA or gDNA derived from T cells, B-cell-depleted T cells, or PBMCs.

Material for sequencing was peripheral blood. This receptor was taken from a human donor in a cohort sampled during active COVID-19. V is TRBV29-1 and J is TRBJ2-1; D is perhaps TRBD1 (6 bases). DNA of the CDR3: TGCAGCGTTGATGTTGAGCGACAGGCATCATATTCCTACAATGAGCAGTTCTTC. Its protein is CSVDVERQASYSYNEQFF.